The present T cell receptor (beta chain) was sequenced within a study of blood T cells in healthy people across ages. Study-wide context: Capture via template switching afforded approximately one barcoded beta molecule per two T cells. General study points: Long-lived donors exceeded aged donors in naive CD4+ cells and diversity.

A second about 7 to 11 cycle PCR used barcoded and J-beta primers. Every molecule of cDNA carried a tag from a template-switch adaptor with 12 random nucleotides. Each CDR3 protein is one row after TCRdb ran MiXCR on the 5' RACE reads. The sample records under 800,000 distinct CDR3 sequences, roughly 20% being singletons. Regarding this clonotype: Its target is not known.

CDR1 is DFQATT and CDR2 is SNEGSKA in the germline V gene (reference sequence). This CDR3 contains 12 residues. Trimming cost V 8 bases and J 1 base, with 12 bases left between them. There were at least 5 micrograms of total RNA extracted from every sample. Specimen: blood. The chain has TRBV20-1 and TRBJ2-7; weak D call: TRBD2 (6 bases). The TCR comes from a man between 65 and 80 years old in good health. The CDR3 sequence: CSPSRGSYEQYF. CDR3 in DNA: TGCAGTCCGAGTCGGGGGTCCTACGAGCAGTACTTC.